The 27 T cell receptor beta chains given below trace back to one sample, sequenced in a study of T cell responses to AZD1222 COVID-19 vaccine. Libraries were prepared by immunoSEQ multiplex PCR; TCRdb keeps only in-frame clonotypes and omits some of them. The sample has more than 150,000 clones; more than 80% are singletons. Sequenced here: peripheral blood, sampled on day 0 of AZD1222 vaccination. These receptor sequences come from an adult in good health.

CDR3 sequence: CAWRGLGRENYGYTF. CDR3 in DNA: TGTGCCTGGAGGGGGTTGGGCAGGGAGAACTATGGCTACACCTTC. The chain uses TRBV30 and TRBJ1-2, with D perhaps TRBD1 (5 bases). Germline CDR1 and CDR2: GTSNPN and SVGIG (reference sequence). The CDR3 has 15 residues. With 3 bases removed from V and 2 bases from J, the gap between germline ends came to 16 bases.

The CDR3 loop is CASSIQGATGYTF. The CDR3 DNA is TGTGCCAGTAGTATTCAGGGGGCGACGGGCTACACCTTC. The rearrangement joins TRBV19 to TRBJ1-2; TRBD1 matches at 8 bases. The V gene's germline CDR1 is LNHDA and CDR2 SQIVND (reference sequence). V dropped 3 bases and J dropped 8; count of bases not matched to a gene: 5. This CDR3 contains 13 residues.

The chain links TRBV30 to TRBJ1-2, with 8 bases identical to TRBD1. The CDR3 consists of 11 residues. CDR1 and CDR2 from the germline V gene are GTSNPN and SVGIG (reference sequence). The junction had 6 bases not matched to a gene; V was cut back by 8 bases and J by 7 bases. The CDR3, as DNA: TGTGCCCTCGGACAGGGAGGTGGCTACACCTTC. This translates into CALGQGGGYTF.

The chain is built from TRBV4-1 and TRBJ1-4; 9 nucleotides line up with TRBD1. V was clipped by 4 bases and J by 7 bases; unmatched bases: 10. This CDR3 has 16 amino acids. Per germline, CDR1 MGHRA and CDR2 YSYEKL. The CDR3 is CASSPQDRGYSEKLFF. The CDR3, as DNA: TGCGCCAGCAGCCCCCAAGACAGGGGGTATAGTGAAAAACTGTTTTTT.

J is TRBJ2-1 and V is TRBV27; possibly TRBD2 for D (5 bases). Germline loops: CDR1 MNHEY, CDR2 SMNVEV (reference sequence). The V end was cut by 5 bases, the J end by 5 bases, with 10 bases between. The CDR3 is 13 amino acids. CDR3 in DNA: TGTGCCAGCAGTCCCGCCGGGGACAATGAGCAGTTCTTC. It yields the protein CASSPAGDNEQFF.

The chain carries TRBV16 and TRBJ1-1, with D possibly TRBD1 on 5 matching bases. V lost 2 bases to trimming and J lost 5 bases, with 15 bases between them. Per germline, CDR1 KGHSY and CDR2 FQNENV. The CDR3 is 15 residues long. The CDR3 bases are TGTGCCAGCAGCCAACTCAGGGTCGGGAATACTGAAGCTTTCTTT. Encoded protein: CASSQLRVGNTEAFF. Full variable domain (remainder filled in from reference TRBV16 and TRBJ1-1): GEEVAQTPKHLVRGEGQKAKLYCAPIKGHSYVFWYQQVLKNEFKFLISFQNENVFDETGMPKERFSAKCLPNSPCSLEIQATKLEDSAVYFCASSQLRVGNTEAFFGQGTRLTVV.

The genes are TRBV10-2 and TRBJ1-5; D gene uncertain. This CDR3 has 15 residues. V dropped 6 bases and J dropped 2 bases, with 14 bases sitting between them. Germline CDR1 is WSHSY and CDR2 is SAAADI. The CDR3, as DNA: TGCGCCAGCAGCCCGGAGGAGCGGCGCAATCAGCCCCAGCATTTT. Amino acid sequence: CASSPEERRNQPQHF.

J is TRBJ2-7 and V is TRBV7-2; the match to TRBD2 covers 10 bases. CDR1 SGHTA and CDR2 FQGNSA come from the germline V gene. This CDR3 is built from 16 residues. V lost 5 bases, J lost 9 bases, and 16 bases stayed unmatched. The CDR3 sequence: CASSPGRLAGPMRQYF. CDR3 nucleotide sequence: TGTGCCAGCAGCCCGGGCAGACTAGCGGGCCCCATGCGGCAGTACTTC.

V usage is TRBV11-2 and J usage is TRBJ1-6; 8 bases match TRBD1. V was pared by 0 bases and J by 4 bases, with 5 bases of the junction left unmatched. The CDR3 length is 17 residues. CDR1 SGHAT and CDR2 FQNNGV come from the germline V gene. This chain's CDR3 is CASSLDQGASYNSPLHF. As DNA, the CDR3 is TGTGCCAGCAGCTTAGATCAGGGGGCCTCATATAATTCACCCCTCCACTTT.

The table lists this clone with a few counts. The V and J genes are TRBV28 and TRBJ1-5; a possible D gene is TRBD1 (5 bases). The CDR3 has 13 residues. Between the trimmed V and J ends, which lost 8 bases and 5 bases, there was a span of 13 bases. Looked up from germline, CDR1 is MDHEN and CDR2 is SYDVKM. In DNA, the CDR3 is TGTGCCAGCCGTTATACCAGGGATCAGCCCCAGCATTTT. Its translation is CASRYTRDQPQHF.

The V call is TRBV19, the J call TRBJ2-7; TRBD1 matches 10 bases. J was trimmed by 3 bases and V by 2 bases; bases with no gene match: 4. The germline CDR1 and CDR2 sequences are LNHDA and SQIVND (reference sequence). This CDR3 spans 15 amino acids. This chain's CDR3 is CASSIQDRGFYEQYF. In nucleotides, the CDR3 is TGTGCCAGTAGTATACAGGACAGGGGGTTCTACGAGCAGTACTTC.

The chain employs TRBV5-6 and TRBJ1-5, with D unresolved. Germline V gives CDR1 SGHDT, CDR2 YYEEEE. V was trimmed by 4 bases and J by 2 bases, leaving 10 bases between them. The CDR3 has 14 residues. The CDR3 DNA sequence: TGTGCCAGCAGCCTTTATCAGGGCAATCAGCCCCAGCATTTT. Its translation is CASSLYQGNQPQHF.

This clone was observed a single time. The gene calls are TRBV5-4 and TRBJ2-3; the D gene is possibly TRBD1 (6 bases). The CDR3 runs 13 residues. Trimming removed 5 bases from V and 2 bases from J, with 9 bases in between. CDR1 and CDR2 (germline): SGHNT, YYREEE (reference sequence). CDR3 sequence (DNA): TGTGCCAGCAGTGGACAGACCACAGATACGCAGTATTTT. As protein: CASSGQTTDTQYF.

V is TRBV19 and J is TRBJ1-3; 7 bases agree with TRBD1. V trimming: 5 bases; J trimming: 0 bases; junction bases outside the gene matches: 4. The CDR3 length is 15 residues. Germline CDR1 LNHDA, CDR2 SQIVND (reference sequence). CDR3 loop: CASSGDRASGNTIYF. The CDR3 coding sequence is TGTGCCAGTAGTGGCGACAGGGCCTCTGGAAACACCATATATTTT.

The chain combines TRBV5-1 with TRBJ2-3, with D tentatively TRBD2 (6 bases). The V end was cut by 2 bases, the J end by 3 bases, with 19 bases between. The V gene's germline CDR1 is SGHRS and CDR2 YFSETQ. The CDR3 covers 17 residues. The CDR3 nucleotides read TGCGCCAGCAGCTTAGGGCCGAAACAAGGGAGGACAGATACGCAGTATTTT. This sequence encodes CASSLGPKQGRTDTQYF.

The table lists this clone with a count of one. J is TRBJ2-7 and V is TRBV4-2, with TRBD1 identical over 9 bases. CDR1 and CDR2 from the germline V gene are LGHNA and YNFKEQ. After removal of 0 bases from V and 3 bases from J, the junction contained 6 bases not matched to a gene. The CDR3 extends over 16 amino acids. This CDR3 reads CASSQEGGQGHYEQYF. The CDR3 DNA reads TGTGCCAGCAGCCAAGAGGGTGGACAGGGGCACTACGAGCAGTACTTC.

A few counts support this clone. The genes are TRBV7-6 and TRBJ2-1; TRBD1 matches 7 bases. The CDR3 contains 15 residues. V lost 3 bases to trimming and J lost 2 bases; unmatched junction nucleotides: 4. Germline CDR1 and CDR2: SGHVS and FNYEAQ. The CDR3 protein is CASSFEQGTYNEQFF. DNA for the CDR3: TGTGCCAGCAGCTTTGAACAGGGGACCTACAATGAGCAGTTCTTC.

The chain couples TRBV3-1 (or the pseudogene TRBV3-2) to TRBJ2-7, with D possibly being TRBD1 (6 bases). V lost 4 bases to trimming and J lost 4 bases, with 14 bases between them. Germline V gives CDR1 LGHDT, CDR2 YNNKEL (reference sequence). This CDR3 region has 14 residues. The CDR3: CASSPSSTGYEQYF. For the CDR3, the DNA is TGTGCCAGCAGCCCCAGCTCGACAGGTTACGAGCAGTACTTC.

The chain links TRBV10-1 to TRBJ2-2; 8 bases map to TRBD1. The J segment lost 6 bases and the V segment lost 9 bases, leaving 6 bases of the junction unmatched. This CDR3 is 13 amino acids long. Germline V gives CDR1 WNHNN, CDR2 SYGVQD (reference sequence). CDR3 amino acids: CARPGQEAGELFF. CDR3 sequence (DNA): TGCGCCAGGCCGGGACAGGAAGCCGGGGAGCTGTTTTTT.

This clone appeared once. The rearrangement links TRBV27 to TRBJ1-1; 9 bases match TRBD1. The germline V gene encodes CDR1 MNHEY and CDR2 SMNVEV (reference sequence). Germline trimming cut 4 bases from V and 0 bases from J; bases unmatched to any gene: 9. This CDR3 region has 17 residues. The CDR3 here is CASSSGTGRRMNTEAFF. As DNA, the CDR3 is TGTGCCAGCAGTTCGGGGACAGGGAGACGGATGAACACTGAAGCTTTCTTT.

As DNA, the CDR3 is TGTGCCAGCAGCGTACAGGGAACCTCCTCCGCTCCGTACTTC. It translates to CASSVQGTSSAPYF. The chain combines TRBV4-2 with TRBJ2-7, with a possible D match to TRBD1 (6 bases). The germline V gene has CDR1 LGHNA and CDR2 YNFKEQ. Trimming stripped 5 bases from V and 12 bases from J, with 23 bases between. The CDR3 is 14 amino acids.

This clone came up a few times. The J gene is TRBJ1-2, the V gene TRBV28, with D tentatively TRBD1 (5 bases). V was cut by 6 bases and J by 6 bases, with 14 bases left in between. The CDR3 contains 13 residues. Per germline, CDR1 MDHEN and CDR2 SYDVKM. CDR3 in amino acids: CASRTNMGHGYTF. Here the CDR3 DNA reads TGTGCCAGCAGAACAAACATGGGGCATGGCTACACCTTC.

Concerning this clone: Germline is not matched at one junction end, which may reflect a read error. The chain employs TRBV6-1 and TRBJ1-5, with 11 positions matching TRBD1. This CDR3 region has 17 residues. Germline values: CDR1 MNHNS, CDR2 SASEGT. The CDR3 reads CASSEGTGGRFYQPQHF. The CDR3 nucleotides are TGTGCCAGCAGCGAAGGGACAGGGGGAAGGTTTTATCAGCCCCAGCATTTT.

This sequence joins TRBV6-1 and TRBJ2-7; 11 bases fit TRBD1. The ends lost 1 base at V and 2 bases at J; junction bases unmatched: 1. In germline, CDR1 is MNHNS, CDR2 SASEGT. The CDR3 runs 15 residues. The CDR3 DNA reads as TGTGCCAGCAGTGAAGTGGGACAGGGGGCCTACGAGCAGTACTTC. This gives the protein CASSEVGQGAYEQYF.

In this sample, this clone turned up once. The chain is built from TRBV18 and TRBJ2-7, with a possible D match to TRBD2 (6 bases). The CDR3 has 14 residues. Trimming removed 3 bases at V and 2 bases at J, with 11 bases between. Germline V gene sequence: CDR1 KGHSH, CDR2 LQKENI. CDR3: CASSPMAGTYEQYF. CDR3 in DNA: TGTGCCAGCTCACCGATGGCGGGGACCTACGAGCAGTACTTC.

V is TRBV5-6 and J is TRBJ1-5, with 8 bases matching TRBD1. Trimming removed 4 bases from V and 2 bases from J; junction bases left unmatched: 2. Germline V CDR1 and CDR2: SGHDT, YYEEEE. The CDR3 is made up of 14 amino acids. The CDR3 protein is CASSETGGNQPQHF. In nucleotides, the CDR3 is TGTGCCAGCAGCGAGACAGGGGGCAATCAGCCCCAGCATTTT.

V and J are TRBV19 and TRBJ2-7; D remains unclear. Germline CDR1 is LNHDA and CDR2 is SQIVND (reference sequence). The CDR3 consists of 12 residues. Trimming took off 5 bases at V and 6 bases at J, with 11 bases between the two ends. DNA for the CDR3: TGTGCCAGTAGTTTTACTGTAGGCGAGCAGTACTTC. It codes for CASSFTVGEQYF.